This TCR beta chain was documented in a study of blood T cell repertoires in COVID-19. About the study: Some COVID-19 samples were acute and others convalescent; all came from the United States, Italy and Spain.

Measured with immunoSEQ multiplex PCR; TCRdb has only the in-frame clones, and not every one. This sample yields about 180,000 clones, of which approximately 85% are seen a single time; approximately 6.2% belongs to the top ten. Each recovered donor of Cohort 3 presented with two negative PCRs, clearance, or symptom resolution. Germline CDR1 reads SGHNT; CDR2 reads YYREEE (reference sequence). This CDR3 contains 16 residues. The V and J ends lost 0 bases and 1 base, in that order; junction bases with no gene match: 6. This rearrangement joins TRBV5-4 to TRBJ1-1; 7 bases line up with TRBD1. The sequence came from a middle-aged man who had recovered from COVID-19. The sequenced sample was PBMCs or T cells enriched from blood (not recorded which). CDR3 in amino acids: CASSLAGGTANTEAFF. DNA of the CDR3: TGTGCCAGCAGCTTGGCTGGAGGGACAGCGAACACTGAAGCTTTCTTT.